The sequence of this T cell receptor (beta chain) was determined in a study of response to subunit inactivated influenza vaccine. Findings of the study overall: The authors put forward the suggestion that each seasonal influenza vaccination may bring in only a limited number of new T cells.

The CDR3 covers 16 residues. Trimming cost V 4 bases and J 7 bases; bases outside gene matches: 8. Germline CDR1 and CDR2: SGHTA and FQGNSA. TCRdb re-called the RT-PCR reads through MiXCR, storing one row per CDR3 protein. The sample holds about 780,000 distinct CDR3 sequences, 18% seen once. This clonotype was found a few times. Its antigen remains unknown. The chain joins TRBV7-2 to TRBJ1-6; 9 nucleotides align to TRBD1. Specimen: PBMCs from blood, collected approximately 5 days after vaccination. The TCR originated in a middle-aged man who received an inactivated influenza vaccine. CDR3 nucleotides: TGTGCCAGCAGCTCGAGGAGGACAGGGGTGAATTCACCCCTCCACTTT. Translating gives CASSSRRTGVNSPLHF. The complete variable domain, with remaining parts taken from reference TRBV7-2 and TRBJ1-6, reads GAGVSQSPSNKVTEKGKDVELRCDPISGHTALYWYRQSLGQGLEFLIYFQGNSAPDKSGLPSDRFSAERTGGSVSTLTIQRTQQEDSAVYLCASSSRRTGVNSPLHFGNGTRLTVT.